Listed here are 8 T cell receptor beta chains from one sample, sequenced in a study of breast tumors, draining lymph nodes, adjacent tissues. Samples came from axillary lymph nodes draining the breast cancer. One entry per CDR3 protein results from TCRdb running MiXCR on the multiplex PCR reads. This table has about 180,000 distinct CDR3 sequences, around a third appearing once. The specimen was axillary lymph node tissue. The source is a female donor with breast cancer. Some clones in this sample may be carry-over from other donors' samples.

Points on this clonotype: A much larger clonotype is one base distant, so this may be a read error. The chain recombines TRBV18 with TRBJ1-5, with D possibly matching TRBD1 (6 bases). The CDR3 sequence is 15 residues long. The germline V and J ends were trimmed by 1 base and 2 bases, with 9 bases remaining between them. Germline CDR1 is KGHSH and CDR2 is LQKENI. CDR3 in DNA: TGTGCCAGCTCACCACAGGGGGAAGGCAATCAGCCCCAGCATTTT. This encodes CASSPQGEGNQPQHF.

The chain recombines TRBV2 with TRBJ2-5; 7 nucleotides line up with TRBD1. CDR3 length equals 15 residues. The V gene end was trimmed by 4 bases and the J gene end by 9 bases; junction bases not matched to a gene: 14. Germline CDR1 SNHLY, CDR2 FYNNEI. The CDR3 region has the DNA TGTGCCAGCAGTGCCGAGGGGGCGAGCAATCAGCCCCAGTACTTC. Amino acids: CASSAEGASNQPQYF. The full variable domain, with the rest looked up from reference TRBV2 and TRBJ2-5, is EPEVTQTPSHQVTQMGQEVILRCVPISNHLYFYWYRQILGQKVEFLVSFYNNEISEKSEIFDDQFSVERPDGSNFTLKIRSTKLEDSAMYFCASSAEGASNQPQYFGPGTRLLVL.

There are many counts of this clonotype. The rearrangement uses TRBV6-6 and TRBJ2-7, with a tentative D call TRBD1 (6 bases). This CDR3 is built from 15 residues. Germline V gene sequence: CDR1 MNHNY, CDR2 SVGAGI (reference sequence). Trimming stripped 7 bases from V and 5 bases from J, with 21 bases between. Here the CDR3 reads CASNPGQKERDEQYF. As DNA, the CDR3 is TGTGCCAGCAACCCAGGACAGAAGGAGAGGGACGAGCAGTACTTC.

This clonotype was detected many times. The chain has TRBV20-1 and TRBJ2-7, with 10 positions matching TRBD2. V gave up 3 bases and J gave up 3 bases; unmatched junction bases: 5. CDR1 and CDR2 from the germline V gene are DFQATT and SNEGSKA (reference sequence). There are 14 residues in the CDR3. The CDR3 protein is CSARTSGPHYEQYF. The DNA of the CDR3 is TGCAGTGCTAGGACTAGCGGGCCTCACTACGAGCAGTACTTC.

This clonotype has ten or more counts. This rearrangement joins TRBV29-1 to TRBJ2-7; perhaps TRBD2 as D (6 bases). Germline V gene lookup returns CDR1 SQVTM and CDR2 ANQGSEA. The CDR3 extends over 14 amino acids. The ends were cut back, 4 bases at V and 3 bases at J, with 16 bases in the middle. Here the CDR3 reads CSVVPASAIYEQYF. DNA of the CDR3: TGCAGCGTTGTTCCGGCTAGCGCAATCTACGAGCAGTACTTC.

Worth noting for this clonotype: The CDR3 ends on some other residue instead of the conserved phenylalanine or tryptophan, so this is likely a read error. This rearrangement joins TRBV28 to TRBJ2-7, with TRBD1 identical over 7 bases. CDR1 and CDR2 from the germline V gene are MDHEN and SYDVKM. The CDR3 length is 14 residues. J was trimmed by 5 bases and V by 4 bases; bases with no gene match: 8. The CDR3 DNA follows: TGTGCCAGCAGTTCGATGGGGGACAGCAACGAGCAGTACCTC. Translation: CASSSMGDSNEQYL.

On this clonotype itself: This clone may be a read error of a much larger clone one base away. This chain uses TRBV6-2 or TRBV6-3 with TRBJ2-7; possibly TRBD1 for D (6 bases). Per the germline V gene, CDR1 is MNHEY and CDR2 is SVGEGT. The CDR3 is 14 amino acids. V lost 6 bases, J lost 6 bases, and 18 bases lay in between. CDR3 nucleotide sequence: TGTGCCAGCAGGCCCCAGACAGGTCTAGGCGAGCAGTACTTC. Its protein product is CASRPQTGLGEQYF.

This clonotype has only a few counts. The chain uses TRBV15 and TRBJ1-1; a weak D match, TRBD1 (5 bases). Trimming took off 1 base at V and 3 bases at J, with 9 bases between the two ends. Per the germline V gene, CDR1 is LNHNV and CDR2 is YYDKDF (reference sequence). The CDR3 is 14 amino acids. The CDR3, as DNA: TGTGCCACCAGCAGAGTAGGGGTCCACACTGAAGCTTTCTTT. Protein: CATSRVGVHTEAFF.